This T cell receptor (beta chain) originates from a study of OX40 agonist ivuxolimab in advanced cancers. On the study more broadly: Participants could have had prior anti-PD-1, anti-PD-L1 or anti-CTLA-4 therapy, and 40% had some. Three patients, one with hepatocellular carcinoma and two with cutaneous melanoma, responded partially.

CDR3 length: 14 amino acids. Germline values: CDR1 SGHVS, CDR2 FQNEAQ. Concerning this clone itself: Antigen specificity is unknown.

Profiling relied on immunoSEQ multiplex PCR, and the TCRdb table lists in-frame clones only, not all of them. This table holds roughly 48,000 clones, 75% to 85% found once. The study's findings and limits: Clonal expansion was among the lowest in partial responders at 0.1-3.0 mg/kg, especially CD8+.

Collection of blood occurred at baseline, at cycle 4 day 1, and at cycle 7 day 1. This TCR derives from an adult with an advanced solid tumor such as melanoma, head and neck, liver or kidney cancer. The chain links TRBV7-8 to TRBJ1-1; D perhaps matches TRBD1 (5 bases). Material: CD4+ or CD8+ T cells sorted from blood, obtained in a trial of the OX40 agonist ivuxolimab. CDR3 sequence (DNA): TGTGCGATAAGCTTAAGGCAGGGGAACACTGAAGCTTTCTTT. Protein sequence: CAISLRQGNTEAFF.